This TCR beta chain derives from a study of blood T cell repertoires in COVID-19. Study-level background: Samples taken during acute and convalescent COVID-19 were collected in the United States, Italy and Spain. PBMCs, B-cell-depleted T cells, or T cells were the source of the cDNA or gDNA that made up the material.

The CDR3 is made up of 17 amino acids. Germline V gene sequence: CDR1 SGHAT, CDR2 FQNNGV. Trimming took 1 base from V and 5 from J, leaving 15 bases between them. Per the study methods: Amplification from reference gene primers served as the basis for estimated nucleated cell counts. TCRdb's copy holds only in-frame clones and misses some; the assay was immunoSEQ multiplex PCR. That table furnishes V, J and clone size, whereas the DNA furnished D and trimming. The table has approximately 220,000 clones, around 83% seen once. The gene calls are TRBV11-2 and TRBJ1-6; D possibly corresponds to TRBD1 (5 bases). This sequence originates from a woman aged 50 to 60 with acute or convalescent COVID-19. Sequenced sample: peripheral blood. CDR3 nucleotide sequence: TGTGCCAGCAGCTTAGTTTCCCTCCCAGGGCATAATTCACCCCTCCACTTT. Amino acids: CASSLVSLPGHNSPLHF.